This TCR beta chain was captured by sequencing in a study of cytomegalovirus exposure and HLA in healthy donors. Remarks on this clone: Its target is not known.

Unmatched junction bases numbered 8, after V lost 2 bases and J lost 7 bases. Germline CDR1 MGHRA, CDR2 YSYEKL. This CDR3 is 15 amino acids long. General study results and limits: In a later analysis, specific HLA alleles were associated with approximately 16,000 TCR beta sequences at a 0.05 false discovery rate.

In the PCR, 60 Vbeta and 13 Jbeta primers were used. Under the authors' procedure: Unique TCR beta chains totaled roughly 80 million in a later count, with around 11 million of them shared. This table comes from immunoSEQ multiplex PCR, and its TCRdb copy is limited to in-frame clones, with some not included. V and J calls and clone size are those listed in that table; D and trimming were worked out from the DNA. The sample shows approximately 200,000 clones, approximately 85% of them seen only once. The sample consisted of PBMCs. This TCR came from a woman between 50 and 59 years old in good health and CMV-seronegative. The chain couples TRBV4-1 to TRBJ1-2; TRBD1 matches 9 bases. In nucleotides, the CDR3 is TGCGCCAGCAGCCAAAATGCCCCGACAGGGGGTGGCTACACCTTC. This sequence encodes CASSQNAPTGGGYTF.